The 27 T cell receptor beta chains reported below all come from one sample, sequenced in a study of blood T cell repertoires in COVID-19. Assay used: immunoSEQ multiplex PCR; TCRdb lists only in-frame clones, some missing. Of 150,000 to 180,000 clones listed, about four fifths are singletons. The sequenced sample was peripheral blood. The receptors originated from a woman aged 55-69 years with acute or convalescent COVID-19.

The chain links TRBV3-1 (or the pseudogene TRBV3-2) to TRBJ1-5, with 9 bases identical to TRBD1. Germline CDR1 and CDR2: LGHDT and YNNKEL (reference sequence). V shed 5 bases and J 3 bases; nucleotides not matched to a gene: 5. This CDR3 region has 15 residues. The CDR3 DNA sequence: TGTGCCAGCAGCGTCGGGACAGGGAACAATCAGCCCCAGCATTTT. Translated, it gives CASSVGTGNNQPQHF.

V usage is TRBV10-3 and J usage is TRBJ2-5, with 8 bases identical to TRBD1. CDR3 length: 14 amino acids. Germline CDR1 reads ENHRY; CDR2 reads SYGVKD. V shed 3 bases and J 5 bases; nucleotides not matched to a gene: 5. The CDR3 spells CAISDIQGDETQYF. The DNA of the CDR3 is TGTGCCATCAGTGACATACAGGGGGACGAGACCCAGTACTTC.

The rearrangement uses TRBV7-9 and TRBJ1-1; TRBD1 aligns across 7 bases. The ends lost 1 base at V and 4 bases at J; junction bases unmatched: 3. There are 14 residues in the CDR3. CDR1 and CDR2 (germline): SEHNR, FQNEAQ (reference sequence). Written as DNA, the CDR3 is TGTGCCAGCAGCTTAGGACAGGGAAGCACTGAAGCTTTCTTT. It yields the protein CASSLGQGSTEAFF.

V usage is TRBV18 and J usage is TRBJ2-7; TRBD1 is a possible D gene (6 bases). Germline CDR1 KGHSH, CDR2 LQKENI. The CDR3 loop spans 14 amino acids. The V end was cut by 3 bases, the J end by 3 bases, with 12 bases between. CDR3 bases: TGTGCCAGCTCACCTGGAGGCAGGGGCTACGAGCAGTACGTC. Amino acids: CASSPGGRGYEQYV.

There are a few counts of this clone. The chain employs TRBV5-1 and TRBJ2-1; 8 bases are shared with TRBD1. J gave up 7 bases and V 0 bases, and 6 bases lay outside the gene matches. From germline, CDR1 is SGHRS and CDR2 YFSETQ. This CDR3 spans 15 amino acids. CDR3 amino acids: CASSLGQGAGNEQFF. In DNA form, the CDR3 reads TGCGCCAGCAGCTTGGGGCAGGGGGCAGGGAATGAGCAGTTCTTC.

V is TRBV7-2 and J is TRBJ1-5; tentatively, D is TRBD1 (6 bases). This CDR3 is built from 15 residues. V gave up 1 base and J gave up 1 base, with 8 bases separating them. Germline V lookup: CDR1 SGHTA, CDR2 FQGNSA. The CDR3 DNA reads TGTGCCAGCAGCTTAGTCAGGGGCAGCAATCAGCCCCAGCATTTT. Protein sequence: CASSLVRGSNQPQHF.

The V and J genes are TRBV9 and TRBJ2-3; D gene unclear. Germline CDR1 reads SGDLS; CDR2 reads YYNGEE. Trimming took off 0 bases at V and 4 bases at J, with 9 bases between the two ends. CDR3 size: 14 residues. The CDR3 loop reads CASSVDFGADTQYF. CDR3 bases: TGTGCCAGCAGCGTAGACTTCGGTGCAGATACGCAGTATTTT. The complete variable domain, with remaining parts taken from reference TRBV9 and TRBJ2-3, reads DSGVTQTPKHLITATGQRVTLRCSPRSGDLSVYWYQQSLDQGLQFLIQYYNGEERAKGNILERFSAQQFPDLHSELNLSSLELGDSALYFCASSVDFGADTQYFGPGTRLTVL.

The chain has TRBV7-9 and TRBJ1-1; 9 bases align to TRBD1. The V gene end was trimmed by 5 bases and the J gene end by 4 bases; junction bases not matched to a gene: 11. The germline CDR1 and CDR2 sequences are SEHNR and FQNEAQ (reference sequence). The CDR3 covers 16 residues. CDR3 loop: CASSLRQGVRVTEAFF. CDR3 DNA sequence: TGTGCCAGCAGCCTTCGACAGGGGGTGCGGGTCACTGAAGCTTTCTTT.

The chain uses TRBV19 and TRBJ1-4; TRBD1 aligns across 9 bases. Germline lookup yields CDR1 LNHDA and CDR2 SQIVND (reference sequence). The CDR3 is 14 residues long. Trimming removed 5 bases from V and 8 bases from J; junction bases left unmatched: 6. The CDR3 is CASSPTGGEEKLFF. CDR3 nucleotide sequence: TGTGCCAGTAGTCCTACAGGGGGCGAGGAAAAACTGTTTTTT.

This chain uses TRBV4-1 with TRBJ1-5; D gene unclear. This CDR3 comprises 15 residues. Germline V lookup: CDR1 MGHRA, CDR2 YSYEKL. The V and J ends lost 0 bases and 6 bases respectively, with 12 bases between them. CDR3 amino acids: CASSQDSRVSQPQHF. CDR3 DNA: TGCGCCAGCAGCCAAGATTCTCGGGTTTCTCAGCCCCAGCATTTT.

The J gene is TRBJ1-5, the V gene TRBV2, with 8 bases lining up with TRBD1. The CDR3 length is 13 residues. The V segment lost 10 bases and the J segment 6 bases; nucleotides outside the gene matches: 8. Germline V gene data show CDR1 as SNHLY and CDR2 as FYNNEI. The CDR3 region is CAIVDRVGQPQHF. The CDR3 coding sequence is TGTGCCATCGTGGACAGGGTCGGTCAGCCCCAGCATTTT.

The CDR3: CASSLYRSNQPQHF. CDR3 sequence (DNA): TGTGCCAGCAGTTTATACAGGAGCAATCAGCCCCAGCATTTT. This chain links TRBV28 with TRBJ1-5; tentative D call: TRBD1 (5 bases). Germline loops: CDR1 MDHEN, CDR2 SYDVKM. The CDR3 consists of 14 residues. Trimming removed 1 base from V and 1 base from J, with 5 bases in between. The entire variable domain, with the rest obtained from reference TRBV28 and TRBJ1-5, is as follows: DVKVTQSSRYLVKRTGEKVFLECVQDMDHENMFWYRQDPGLGLRLIYFSYDVKMKEKGDIPEGYSVSREKKERFSLILESASTNQTSMYLCASSLYRSNQPQHFGDGTRLSIL.

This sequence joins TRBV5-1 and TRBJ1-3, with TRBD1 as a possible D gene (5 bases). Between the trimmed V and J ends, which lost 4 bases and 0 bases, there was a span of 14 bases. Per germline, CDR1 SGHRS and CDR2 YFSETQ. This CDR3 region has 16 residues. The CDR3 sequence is CASSGGTYDSGNTIYF. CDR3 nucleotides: TGCGCCAGCAGCGGGGGGACGTATGACTCTGGAAACACCATATATTTT.

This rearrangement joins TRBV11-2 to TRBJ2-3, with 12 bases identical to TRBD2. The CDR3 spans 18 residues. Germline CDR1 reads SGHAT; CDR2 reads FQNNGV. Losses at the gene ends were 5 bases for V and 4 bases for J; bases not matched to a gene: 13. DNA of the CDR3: TGTGCCAGCAGCCCGCTTGCTACTAGCGGGGGGTTGGCAGATACGCAGTATTTT. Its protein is CASSPLATSGGLADTQYF.

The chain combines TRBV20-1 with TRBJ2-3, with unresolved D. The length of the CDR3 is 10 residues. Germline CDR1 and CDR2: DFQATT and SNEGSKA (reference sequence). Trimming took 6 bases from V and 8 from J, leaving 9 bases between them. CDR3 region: CSAPWATQYF. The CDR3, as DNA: TGCAGTGCGCCCTGGGCTACGCAGTATTTT.

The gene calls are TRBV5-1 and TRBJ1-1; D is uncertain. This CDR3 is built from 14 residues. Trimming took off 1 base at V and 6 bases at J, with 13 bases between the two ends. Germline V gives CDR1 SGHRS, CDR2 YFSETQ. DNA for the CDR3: TGCGCCAGCAGCTTGAGAGGGCAGGCCTCTGAAGCTTTCTTT. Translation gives CASSLRGQASEAFF.

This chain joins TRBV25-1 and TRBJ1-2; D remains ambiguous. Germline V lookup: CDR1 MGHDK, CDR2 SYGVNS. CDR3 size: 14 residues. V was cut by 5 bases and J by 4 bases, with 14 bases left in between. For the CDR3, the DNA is TGTGCCAGCAGTTCCCATGAGGGCAGCTATGGCTACACCTTC. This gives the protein CASSSHEGSYGYTF.

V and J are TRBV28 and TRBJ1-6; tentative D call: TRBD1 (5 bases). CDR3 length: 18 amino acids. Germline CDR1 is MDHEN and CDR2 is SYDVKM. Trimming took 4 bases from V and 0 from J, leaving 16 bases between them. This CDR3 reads CASSSPHGGSSYNSPLHF. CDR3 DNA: TGTGCCAGCAGTTCGCCCCATGGGGGGAGCTCCTATAATTCACCCCTCCACTTT.

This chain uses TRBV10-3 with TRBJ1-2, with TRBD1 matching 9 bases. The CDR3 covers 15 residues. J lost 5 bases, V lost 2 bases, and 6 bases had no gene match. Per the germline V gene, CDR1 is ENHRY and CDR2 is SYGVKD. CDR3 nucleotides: TGTGCCATCAGTGAGCCGGACAGGGGCCGATATGGCTACACCTTC. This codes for CAISEPDRGRYGYTF.

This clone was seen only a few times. The CDR3 DNA sequence: TGTGCCAGCAGTGAATCTACAGGGGGCGCAGAGACCCAGTACTTC. Translated: CASSESTGGAETQYF. The chain uses TRBV6-1 and TRBJ2-5; 9 nucleotides line up with TRBD1. The CDR3 loop spans 15 amino acids. With 2 bases clipped from V and 4 bases from J, the junction kept 5 bases outside the gene matches. CDR1 and CDR2 from the germline V gene are MNHNS and SASEGT.

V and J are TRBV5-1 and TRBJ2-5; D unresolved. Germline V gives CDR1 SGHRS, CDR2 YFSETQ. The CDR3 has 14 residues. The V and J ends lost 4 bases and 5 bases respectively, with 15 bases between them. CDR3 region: CASSVRPVGETQYF. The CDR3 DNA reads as TGCGCCAGCAGCGTACGTCCAGTCGGGGAGACCCAGTACTTC.

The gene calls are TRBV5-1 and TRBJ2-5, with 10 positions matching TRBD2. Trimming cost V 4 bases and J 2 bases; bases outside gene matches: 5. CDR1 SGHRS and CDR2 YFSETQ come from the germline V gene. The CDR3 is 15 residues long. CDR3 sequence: CASSIGLAAQETQYF. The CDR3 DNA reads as TGCGCCAGCAGCATAGGACTAGCGGCACAAGAGACCCAGTACTTC.

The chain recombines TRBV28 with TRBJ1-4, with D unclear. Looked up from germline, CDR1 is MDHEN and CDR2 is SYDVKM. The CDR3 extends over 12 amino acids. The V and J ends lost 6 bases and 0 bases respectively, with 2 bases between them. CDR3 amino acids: CASSSTNEKLFF. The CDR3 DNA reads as TGTGCCAGCAGCTCAACTAATGAAAAACTGTTTTTT.

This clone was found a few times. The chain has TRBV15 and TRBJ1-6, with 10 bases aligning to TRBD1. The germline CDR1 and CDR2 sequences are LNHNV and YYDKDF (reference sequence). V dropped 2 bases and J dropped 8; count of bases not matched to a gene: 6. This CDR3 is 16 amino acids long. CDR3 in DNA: TGTGCCACCAGCAGATCTAGACAGGGGGCTTATTCACCCCTCCACTTT. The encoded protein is CATSRSRQGAYSPLHF.

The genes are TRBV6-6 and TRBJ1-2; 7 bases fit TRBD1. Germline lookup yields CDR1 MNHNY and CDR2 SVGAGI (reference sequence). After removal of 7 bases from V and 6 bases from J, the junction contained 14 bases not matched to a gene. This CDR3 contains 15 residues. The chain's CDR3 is CASIYGTAGRDGYTF. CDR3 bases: TGTGCCAGCATCTACGGGACAGCCGGGAGGGATGGCTACACCTTC.

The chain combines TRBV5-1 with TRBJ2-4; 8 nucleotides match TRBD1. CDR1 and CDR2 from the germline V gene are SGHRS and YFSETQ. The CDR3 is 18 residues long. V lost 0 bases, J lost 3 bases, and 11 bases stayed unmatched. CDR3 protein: CASSLGGQAGLDKNIQYF. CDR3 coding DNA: TGCGCCAGCAGCTTGGGGGGACAGGCGGGTTTAGACAAAAACATTCAGTACTTC.

The CDR3 sequence: CASSEEITGKAFF. The CDR3 DNA sequence: TGTGCCAGCAGTGAAGAGATAACAGGCAAAGCTTTCTTT. The genes are TRBV2 and TRBJ1-1; D is possibly TRBD1 (5 bases). V shed 1 base and J shed 9 bases, with 12 bases lying between them. Germline values: CDR1 SNHLY, CDR2 FYNNEI. CDR3 length: 13 amino acids. Full variable domain (remainder filled in from reference TRBV2 and TRBJ1-1): EPEVTQTPSHQVTQMGQEVILRCVPISNHLYFYWYRQILGQKVEFLVSFYNNEISEKSEIFDDQFSVERPDGSNFTLKIRSTKLEDSAMYFCASSEEITGKAFFGQGTRLTVV.